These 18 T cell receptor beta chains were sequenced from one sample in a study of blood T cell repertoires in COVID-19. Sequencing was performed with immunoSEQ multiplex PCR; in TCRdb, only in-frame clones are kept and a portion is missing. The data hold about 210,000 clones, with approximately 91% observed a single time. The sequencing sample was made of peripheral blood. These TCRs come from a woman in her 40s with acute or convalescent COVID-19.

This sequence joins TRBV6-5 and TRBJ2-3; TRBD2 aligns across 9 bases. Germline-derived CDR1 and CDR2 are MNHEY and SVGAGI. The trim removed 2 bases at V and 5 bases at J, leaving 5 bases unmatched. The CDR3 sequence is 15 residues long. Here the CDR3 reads CASSYRGGAGDTQYF. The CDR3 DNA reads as TGTGCCAGCAGTTACCGCGGGGGGGCAGGAGATACGCAGTATTTT.

Here the CDR3 reads CASRYRAGGNYGYTF. CDR3 in DNA: TGTGCCAGTAGGTACAGGGCGGGCGGGAACTATGGCTACACCTTC. The V and J genes are TRBV19 and TRBJ1-2; TRBD1 might be the D (6 bases). This CDR3 region has 15 residues. In germline, CDR1 is LNHDA, CDR2 SQIVND (reference sequence). The V end was cut by 6 bases, the J end by 2 bases, with 16 bases between. The entire variable domain, with the rest obtained from reference TRBV19 and TRBJ1-2, is as follows: DGGITQSPKYLFRKEGQNVTLSCEQNLNHDAMYWYRQDPGQGLRLIYYSQIVNDFQKGDIAEGYSVSREKKESFPLTVTSAQKNPTAFYLCASRYRAGGNYGYTFGSGTRLTVV.

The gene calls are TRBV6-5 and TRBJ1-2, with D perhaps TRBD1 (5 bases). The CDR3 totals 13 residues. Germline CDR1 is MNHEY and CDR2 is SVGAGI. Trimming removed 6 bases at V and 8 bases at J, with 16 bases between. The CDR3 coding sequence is TGTGCCAGCAGCACCTCCCCGGGGGAAGGCTACACCTTC. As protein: CASSTSPGEGYTF.

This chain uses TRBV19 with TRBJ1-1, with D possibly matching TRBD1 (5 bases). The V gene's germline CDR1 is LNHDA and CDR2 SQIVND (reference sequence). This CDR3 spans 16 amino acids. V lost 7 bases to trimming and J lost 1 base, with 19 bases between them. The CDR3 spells CASIWRGSSGNTEAFF. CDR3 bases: TGTGCCAGTATCTGGCGGGGGTCGTCGGGGAACACTGAAGCTTTCTTT.

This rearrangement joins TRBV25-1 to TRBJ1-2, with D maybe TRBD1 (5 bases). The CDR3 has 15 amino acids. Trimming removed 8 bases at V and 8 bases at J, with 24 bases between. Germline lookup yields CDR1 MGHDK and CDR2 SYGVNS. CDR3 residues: CASQSRRDSREGYTF. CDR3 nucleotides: TGTGCCAGCCAATCCCGCCGGGACTCAAGGGAAGGCTACACCTTC.

The CDR3 nucleotides read TGTGCCAGCAGCCGAGACAGGGGCCATAATTCACCCCTCCACTTT. As protein: CASSRDRGHNSPLHF. The rearrangement links TRBV3-1 (or the pseudogene TRBV3-2) to TRBJ1-6; 8 bases agree with TRBD1. CDR1 and CDR2 from the germline V gene are LGHDT and YNNKEL (reference sequence). The CDR3 has 15 amino acids. V shed 4 bases and J 5 bases; nucleotides not matched to a gene: 4.

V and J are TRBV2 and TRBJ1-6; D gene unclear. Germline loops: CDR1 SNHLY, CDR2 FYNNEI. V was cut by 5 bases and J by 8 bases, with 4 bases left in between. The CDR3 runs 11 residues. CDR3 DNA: TGTGCCAGCAGTTCCGATTCACCCCTCCACTTT. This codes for CASSSDSPLHF.

The CDR3 region is CASSPYPDRGGEKLFF. The CDR3 DNA follows: TGTGCCAGCAGTCCATACCCCGACAGGGGTGGTGAAAAACTGTTTTTT. This chain links TRBV27 with TRBJ1-4, with TRBD1 identical over 8 bases. CDR3 length equals 16 residues. Germline CDR1 reads MNHEY; CDR2 reads SMNVEV (reference sequence). V was pared by 5 bases and J by 7 bases, with 12 bases of the junction left unmatched. Looking up the rest from reference TRBV27 and TRBJ1-4 gives the full variable domain: EAQVTQNPRYLITVTGKKLTVTCSQNMNHEYMSWYRQDPGLGLRQIYYSMNVEVTDKGDVPEGYKVSRKEKRNFPLILESPSPNQTSLYFCASSPYPDRGGEKLFFGSGTQLSVL.

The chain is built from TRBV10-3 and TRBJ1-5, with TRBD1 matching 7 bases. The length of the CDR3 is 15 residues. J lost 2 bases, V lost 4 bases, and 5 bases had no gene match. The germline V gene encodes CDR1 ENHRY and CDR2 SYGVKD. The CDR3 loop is CAISGSGQGNQPQHF. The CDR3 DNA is TGTGCCATCAGTGGCTCCGGACAGGGCAATCAGCCCCAGCATTTT.

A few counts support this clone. The CDR3 here is CASSARQANTGELFF. The CDR3 region has the DNA TGTGCCAGCTCAGCGAGACAGGCGAACACCGGGGAGCTGTTTTTT. The chain joins TRBV18 to TRBJ2-2; D possibly corresponds to TRBD1 (6 bases). Germline V gene lookup returns CDR1 KGHSH and CDR2 LQKENI. The CDR3 loop spans 15 amino acids. V lost 5 bases to trimming and J lost 0 bases, with 10 bases between them.

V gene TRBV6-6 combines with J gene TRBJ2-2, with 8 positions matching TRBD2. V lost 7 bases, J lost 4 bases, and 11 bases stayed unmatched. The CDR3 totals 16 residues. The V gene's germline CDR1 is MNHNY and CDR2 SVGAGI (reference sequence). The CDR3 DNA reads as TGTGCCAGCAATCACGGGTCGGGGGGGCCCACCGGGGAGCTGTTTTTT. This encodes CASNHGSGGPTGELFF.

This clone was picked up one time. The CDR3 DNA follows: TGTGCCAGCAGTGAAAACAGGCAGCAGCCCCAGCATTTT. This sequence encodes CASSENRQQPQHF. The chain employs TRBV2 and TRBJ1-5; a weak D match, TRBD1 (5 bases). Germline CDR1 reads SNHLY; CDR2 reads FYNNEI. The CDR3 is made up of 13 amino acids. Trimming took off 2 bases at V and 7 bases at J, with 9 bases between the two ends.

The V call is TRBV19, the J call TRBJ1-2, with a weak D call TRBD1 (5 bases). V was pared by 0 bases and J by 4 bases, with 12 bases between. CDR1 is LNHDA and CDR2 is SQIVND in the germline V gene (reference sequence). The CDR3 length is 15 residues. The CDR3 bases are TGTGCCAGTAGTATAGATCATCGGGGGAGCTATGGCTACACCTTC. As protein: CASSIDHRGSYGYTF.

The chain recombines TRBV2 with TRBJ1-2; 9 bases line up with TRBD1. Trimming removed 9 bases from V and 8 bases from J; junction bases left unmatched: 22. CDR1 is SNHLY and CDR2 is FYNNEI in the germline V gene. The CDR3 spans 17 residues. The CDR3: CARFPGQGKEMGVGYTF. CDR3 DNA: TGTGCCAGATTTCCGGGACAGGGAAAAGAGATGGGCGTGGGCTACACCTTC.

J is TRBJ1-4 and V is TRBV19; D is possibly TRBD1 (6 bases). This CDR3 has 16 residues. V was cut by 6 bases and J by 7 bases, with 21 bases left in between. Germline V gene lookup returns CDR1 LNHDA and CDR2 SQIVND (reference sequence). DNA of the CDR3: TGTGCCAGTAGATCCCCAACGGAACAGGGAGCTGAAAAACTGTTTTTT. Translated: CASRSPTEQGAEKLFF.

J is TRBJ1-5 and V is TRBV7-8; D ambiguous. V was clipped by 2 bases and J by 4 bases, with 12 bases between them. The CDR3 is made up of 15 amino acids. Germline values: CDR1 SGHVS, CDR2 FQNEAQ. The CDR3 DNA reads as TGTGCCAGCAGCTTACGACTATCGGGGAATCAGCCCCAGCATTTT. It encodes CASSLRLSGNQPQHF.

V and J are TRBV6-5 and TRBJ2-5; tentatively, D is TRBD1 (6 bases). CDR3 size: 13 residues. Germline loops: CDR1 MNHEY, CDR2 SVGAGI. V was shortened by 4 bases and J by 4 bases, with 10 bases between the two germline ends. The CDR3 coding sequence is TGTGCCAGCAGTTGGGGGCGCAGAGAGACCCAGTACTTC. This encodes CASSWGRRETQYF.

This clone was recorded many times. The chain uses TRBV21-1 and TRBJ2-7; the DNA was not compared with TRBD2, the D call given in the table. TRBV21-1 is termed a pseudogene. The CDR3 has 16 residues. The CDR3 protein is CASSETPGEGQREQYV. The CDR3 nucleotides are TGTGCCAGCAGCGAAACCCCTGGGGAGGGACAAAGGGAGCAGTACGTC.